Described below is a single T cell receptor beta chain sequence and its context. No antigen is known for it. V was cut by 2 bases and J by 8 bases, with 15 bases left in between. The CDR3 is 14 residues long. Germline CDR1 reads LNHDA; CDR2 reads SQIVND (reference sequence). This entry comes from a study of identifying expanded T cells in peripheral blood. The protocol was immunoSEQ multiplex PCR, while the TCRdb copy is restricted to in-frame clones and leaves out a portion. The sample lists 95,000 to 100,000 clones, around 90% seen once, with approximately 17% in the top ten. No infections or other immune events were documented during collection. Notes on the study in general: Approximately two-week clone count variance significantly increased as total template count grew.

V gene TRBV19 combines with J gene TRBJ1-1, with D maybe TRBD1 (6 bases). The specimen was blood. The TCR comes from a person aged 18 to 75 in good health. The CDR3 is CASSITLWGPEAFF. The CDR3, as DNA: TGTGCCAGTAGTATAACTTTATGGGGGCCAGAAGCTTTCTTT.